What follows are 31 T cell receptor beta chains derived from one specimen sequenced in a study of blood T cell repertoires in COVID-19. Measured with immunoSEQ multiplex PCR; TCRdb has only the in-frame clones, and not every one. Altogether roughly 100,000 clones are present, approximately 86% being singletons, with the ten largest covering around 5%. The specimen was peripheral blood. The receptors here all came from a woman aged 45 to 65 with COVID-19, enrolled during active disease.

The chain carries TRBV29-1 and TRBJ1-5, with 8 bases fitting TRBD1. The CDR3 is 13 amino acids. Germline V gene sequence: CDR1 SQVTM, CDR2 ANQGSEA. V shed 4 bases, J shed 6 bases, and the junction held 5 bases outside the gene matches. The CDR3 protein is CSVGEQGGQPQHF. The CDR3 DNA reads TGCAGCGTTGGGGAACAGGGGGGTCAGCCCCAGCATTTT.

V usage is TRBV11-2 and J usage is TRBJ2-7; 7 positions agree with TRBD2. CDR3 length: 15 residues. V was clipped by 0 bases and J by 3 bases; unmatched bases: 5. Germline loops: CDR1 SGHAT, CDR2 FQNNGV. The CDR3 loop is CASSLDGGVYYEQYF. In DNA form, the CDR3 reads TGTGCCAGCAGCTTAGATGGGGGGGTTTACTACGAGCAGTACTTC.

The chain carries TRBV28 and TRBJ2-7, with 10 bases fitting TRBD1. V was clipped by 5 bases and J by 2 bases; unmatched bases: 9. The length of the CDR3 is 16 residues. From germline, CDR1 is MDHEN and CDR2 SYDVKM. CDR3 sequence reads: CASSATGTGDPYEQYF. The CDR3 DNA reads as TGTGCCAGCAGTGCGACCGGGACAGGGGATCCCTACGAGCAGTACTTC.

The rearrangement joins TRBV11-3 to TRBJ1-3; D might be TRBD1 (5 bases). CDR3 length equals 17 residues. V lost 0 bases and J 0 bases, leaving 12 bases between the germline ends. Germline lookup yields CDR1 SGHNT and CDR2 YENEEA. This CDR3 reads CASSLEIRQFSGNTIYF. CDR3 DNA: TGTGCCAGCAGCTTAGAGATCAGACAGTTCTCTGGAAACACCATATATTTT.

J is TRBJ1-2 and V is TRBV6-5, with D unresolved. Trimming left V 5 bases short and J 4 bases short, with 14 bases between. From germline, CDR1 is MNHEY and CDR2 SVGAGI. The CDR3 has 14 amino acids. In DNA form, the CDR3 reads TGTGCCAGCAGTCTACCCCCAGGCCTCTATGGCTACACCTTC. Its translation: CASSLPPGLYGYTF.

This chain uses TRBV3-1 (or the pseudogene TRBV3-2) with TRBJ2-3; TRBD2 aligns across 7 bases. V dropped 1 base and J dropped 9; count of bases not matched to a gene: 10. The CDR3 runs 15 residues. Germline CDR1 is LGHDT and CDR2 is YNNKEL (reference sequence). The CDR3 bases are TGTGCCAGCAGCCAAGCTTCCGGGGGGAGCAGCACGCAGTATTTT. Amino acids: CASSQASGGSSTQYF.

The chain employs TRBV28 and TRBJ1-1, with TRBD1 matching 8 bases. CDR3 length: 15 residues. Germline V gene lookup returns CDR1 MDHEN and CDR2 SYDVKM. The V segment lost 2 bases and the J segment 4 bases; nucleotides outside the gene matches: 6. The CDR3: CASSLTQGARTEAFF. CDR3 nucleotides: TGTGCCAGCAGTTTAACCCAGGGGGCGCGCACTGAAGCTTTCTTT.

The chain carries TRBV3-1 (or the pseudogene TRBV3-2) and TRBJ2-2; 9 bases align to TRBD1. From germline, CDR1 is LGHDT and CDR2 YNNKEL (reference sequence). Trimming cost V 0 bases and J 1 base; bases outside gene matches: 6. The length of the CDR3 is 18 residues. The CDR3 DNA follows: TGTGCCAGCAGCCAAGATGGGTGGGGACAGGGGAACACCGGGGAGCTGTTTTTT. Its translation is CASSQDGWGQGNTGELFF.

This chain links TRBV19 with TRBJ2-1; 7 bases map to TRBD1. Germline V lookup: CDR1 LNHDA, CDR2 SQIVND (reference sequence). The trim removed 3 bases at V and 7 bases at J, leaving 9 bases unmatched. This CDR3 has 15 residues. The DNA for the CDR3 is TGTGCCAGTAGTATCGTGACAGGGATGGTTAATGAGCAGTTCTTC. Translated: CASSIVTGMVNEQFF.

The chain is built from TRBV5-5 and TRBJ1-6; D gene unclear. Trimming stripped 0 bases from V and 0 bases from J, with 7 bases between. The CDR3 totals 16 residues. Germline V gene sequence: CDR1 SGHKS, CDR2 YYEKEE (reference sequence). The CDR3 sequence: CASSLGGSSYNSPLHF. CDR3 nucleotide sequence: TGTGCCAGCAGCTTGGGCGGGAGCTCCTATAATTCACCCCTCCACTTT. Full variable domain (outside the CDR3, taken from reference TRBV5-5 and TRBJ1-6): DAGVTQSPTHLIKTRGQQVTLRCSPISGHKSVSWYQQVLGQGPQFIFQYYEKEERGRGNFPDRFSARQFPNYSSELNVNALLLGDSALYLCASSLGGSSYNSPLHFGNGTRLTVT.

V gene TRBV6-5 combines with J gene TRBJ2-2; 11 nucleotides match TRBD2. With 7 bases clipped from V and 4 bases from J, the junction kept 5 bases outside the gene matches. The germline CDR1 and CDR2 sequences are MNHEY and SVGAGI. This CDR3 spans 15 amino acids. CDR3 loop: CASNRLAGSTGELFF. The CDR3 DNA follows: TGTGCCAGCAACAGACTAGCGGGGAGCACCGGGGAGCTGTTTTTT.

V usage is TRBV9 and J usage is TRBJ1-3, with D hard to call. The CDR3 has 14 residues. The germline gives CDR1 SGDLS, CDR2 YYNGEE. The ends were cut back, 7 bases at V and 4 bases at J, with 15 bases in the middle. The chain's CDR3 is CASSVERIGNTIYF. The CDR3 coding sequence is TGTGCCAGCTCCGTAGAGCGAATCGGAAACACCATATATTTT.

The CDR3 is CAWGTGGTGELFF. For the CDR3, the DNA is TGTGCCTGGGGGACAGGGGGCACCGGGGAGCTGTTTTTT. This chain uses TRBV30 with TRBJ2-2, with TRBD1 matching 11 bases. The V gene's germline CDR1 is GTSNPN and CDR2 SVGIG (reference sequence). CDR3 length: 13 amino acids. With 5 bases clipped from V and 4 bases from J, the junction kept 0 bases outside the gene matches.

This CDR3 reads CASSQEPPGQPNEKLFF. The CDR3, as DNA: TGTGCCAGCAGCCAGGAGCCTCCGGGACAGCCTAATGAAAAACTGTTTTTT. The chain combines TRBV14 with TRBJ1-4, with 7 nucleotides matching TRBD1. This CDR3 contains 17 residues. The trim removed 3 bases at V and 3 bases at J, leaving 10 bases unmatched. Germline V lookup: CDR1 SGHDN, CDR2 FVKESK. Filled out from reference TRBV14 and TRBJ1-4, the complete variable domain reads EAGVTQFPSHSVIEKGQTVTLRCDPISGHDNLYWYRRVMGKEIKFLLHFVKESKQDESGMPNNRFLAERTGGTYSTLKVQPAELEDSGVYFCASSQEPPGQPNEKLFFGSGTQLSVL.

The chain is built from TRBV7-3 and TRBJ2-7; D uncertain. The CDR3 has 11 residues. Germline values: CDR1 SGHTA, CDR2 FQGTGA. V was clipped by 3 bases and J by 3 bases, with 3 bases between them. CDR3 loop: CASSFIYEQYF. The DNA of the CDR3 is TGTGCCAGCAGCTTTATCTACGAGCAGTACTTC.

The chain combines TRBV7-2 with TRBJ1-3; no clear D gene. CDR1 SGHTA and CDR2 FQGNSA come from the germline V gene. This CDR3 region has 13 residues. V was clipped by 1 base and J by 4 bases, with 5 bases between them. CDR3: CASSLGVGNTIYF. DNA for the CDR3: TGTGCCAGCAGCTTAGGCGTAGGAAACACCATATATTTT.

The chain couples TRBV13 to TRBJ1-1; D is uncertain. In germline, CDR1 is PRHDT, CDR2 FYEKMQ (reference sequence). V lost 3 bases to trimming and J lost 4 bases, with 9 bases between them. This CDR3 has 13 amino acids. The CDR3 nucleotides read TGTGCCAGCAGCTTGGCCAGAACCACTGAAGCTTTCTTT. This codes for CASSLARTTEAFF. The full variable domain, with the rest looked up from reference TRBV13 and TRBJ1-1, is AAGVIQSPRHLIKEKRETATLKCYPIPRHDTVYWYQQGPGQDPQFLISFYEKMQSDKGSIPDRFSAQQFSDYHSELNMSSLELGDSALYFCASSLARTTEAFFGQGTRLTVV.

J is TRBJ1-1 and V is TRBV3-1 (or the pseudogene TRBV3-2); 7 bases align to TRBD1. The CDR3 covers 14 residues. V lost 3 bases and J lost 5; bases outside the gene matches: 6. CDR1 and CDR2 (germline): LGHDT, YNNKEL (reference sequence). CDR3 in amino acids: CASSQNRGGTEAFF. DNA for the CDR3: TGTGCCAGCAGCCAGAACAGGGGCGGAACTGAAGCTTTCTTT.

This rearrangement joins TRBV2 to TRBJ2-2, with a weak D call TRBD2 (6 bases). The germline CDR1 and CDR2 sequences are SNHLY and FYNNEI. Trimming took off 6 bases at V and 1 base at J, with 12 bases between the two ends. The CDR3 is made up of 15 amino acids. CDR3 coding DNA: TGTGCCAGCAGGGCGGGACCCGAGAACACCGGGGAGCTGTTTTTT. Encoded protein: CASRAGPENTGELFF. Supplemented by reference TRBV2 and TRBJ2-2, the full variable domain reads EPEVTQTPSHQVTQMGQEVILRCVPISNHLYFYWYRQILGQKVEFLVSFYNNEISEKSEIFDDQFSVERPDGSNFTLKIRSTKLEDSAMYFCASRAGPENTGELFFGEGSRLTVL.

The rearrangement uses TRBV6-5 and TRBJ2-7; TRBD2 aligns across 7 bases. CDR1 is MNHEY and CDR2 is SVGAGI in the germline V gene. The CDR3 consists of 13 residues. V lost 8 bases, J lost 3 bases, and 7 bases stayed unmatched. CDR3 in DNA: TGTGCCAGCGGTCGGGCTAGCGGCTACGAGCAGTACTTC. Translated, it gives CASGRASGYEQYF.

As DNA, the CDR3 is TGTGCCAGAAGCTTGGCCCAACAGACCAATCAGCCCCAGCATTTT. Residues: CARSLAQQTNQPQHF. The chain employs TRBV5-3 and TRBJ1-5; unclear D gene. TRBV5-3 is placed among ORFs of uncertain function. The CDR3 totals 15 residues. Trimming shortened V by 0 bases and J by 3 bases, and 10 bases separated the two germline ends.

This chain joins TRBV7-2 and TRBJ2-1, with D perhaps TRBD2 (6 bases). Germline V gene data show CDR1 as SGHTA and CDR2 as FQGNSA. This CDR3 comprises 14 residues. Between the trimmed V and J ends, which lost 0 bases and 5 bases, there was a span of 8 bases. The CDR3 protein is CASSLAGLNNEQFF. CDR3 DNA sequence: TGTGCCAGCAGCTTAGCGGGACTCAACAATGAGCAGTTCTTC.

The CDR3 DNA follows: TGCGCCAGCAGCCAAGGGTCGTCGGGGAACCCCTACGAGCAGTACTTC. Protein: CASSQGSSGNPYEQYF. The V gene is TRBV4-3, the J gene TRBJ2-7; TRBD2 is a possible D gene (5 bases). The CDR3 contains 16 residues. Germline loops: CDR1 LGHNA, CDR2 YSLEER. Deletions cut 1 base from V and 2 bases from J, with 15 bases between.

The V call is TRBV9, the J call TRBJ2-3; D gene unclear. CDR3 length: 14 residues. Trimming stripped 4 bases from V and 2 bases from J, with 11 bases between. Germline V gene data show CDR1 as SGDLS and CDR2 as YYNGEE. The CDR3 sequence: CASSPTTLTDTQYF. The CDR3 DNA reads as TGTGCCAGCAGCCCAACTACCCTCACAGATACGCAGTATTTT.

The rearrangement links TRBV4-3 to TRBJ2-1, with 10 positions matching TRBD1. Germline values: CDR1 LGHNA, CDR2 YSLEER. This CDR3 contains 16 residues. Germline trimming cut 2 bases from V and 8 bases from J; bases unmatched to any gene: 9. Here the CDR3 reads CASSQQLLTGGDEQFF. The CDR3 DNA reads TGCGCCAGCAGCCAACAACTACTGACAGGGGGCGATGAGCAGTTCTTC.

The CDR3 protein is CASSLPSGGFEQFF. CDR3 nucleotide sequence: TGTGCCAGCAGCTTACCTAGCGGGGGGTTTGAGCAGTTCTTC. This rearrangement joins TRBV13 to TRBJ2-1; 11 nucleotides match TRBD2. Germline assignment: CDR1 PRHDT and CDR2 FYEKMQ (reference sequence). The J segment lost 9 bases and the V segment lost 2 bases, leaving 3 bases of the junction unmatched. This CDR3 is built from 14 residues.

CDR3 region: CASSPGRVVNIQYF. As DNA, the CDR3 is TGTGCCAGCTCACCAGGCAGGGTGGTAAACATTCAGTACTTC. The gene calls are TRBV18 and TRBJ2-4; tentatively, D is TRBD1 (5 bases). Germline V lookup: CDR1 KGHSH, CDR2 LQKENI. CDR3 length equals 14 residues. V was cut by 2 bases and J by 6 bases, with 11 bases left in between.

This chain uses TRBV19 with TRBJ2-5; no reliable D call. The CDR3 loop spans 16 amino acids. V lost 0 bases and J 2 bases, leaving 13 bases between the germline ends. CDR1 LNHDA and CDR2 SQIVND come from the germline V gene (reference sequence). DNA of the CDR3: TGTGCCAGTAGTATAGATCGAGACTCAATTCAAGAGACCCAGTACTTC. This translates into CASSIDRDSIQETQYF.

The chain joins TRBV9 to TRBJ1-1; D ambiguous. Trimming took 4 bases from V and 1 from J, leaving 5 bases between them. From germline, CDR1 is SGDLS and CDR2 YYNGEE. This CDR3 spans 12 amino acids. The CDR3 DNA reads TGTGCCAGCAGCCTCGGGAACACTGAAGCTTTCTTT. Translation gives CASSLGNTEAFF.

The chain employs TRBV30 and TRBJ2-7, with TRBD2 matching over 14 bases. V shed 1 base and J 2 bases; nucleotides not matched to a gene: 10. Germline CDR1 and CDR2: GTSNPN and SVGIG (reference sequence). The CDR3 is 18 residues long. The CDR3 coding sequence is TGTGCCTGGAGTGGACTAGCGGGGGGGCTCATCGGGACCTACGAGCAGTACTTC. It yields the protein CAWSGLAGGLIGTYEQYF.

The V gene is TRBV11-2, the J gene TRBJ1-4; unclear D gene. The CDR3 spans 13 residues. Germline-derived CDR1 and CDR2 are SGHAT and FQNNGV. The V end lost 5 bases, the J end lost 11 bases, and 15 bases lay between the germline ends. The CDR3 sequence is CASSGETAGKLFF. As DNA, the CDR3 is TGTGCCAGCAGCGGAGAAACAGCGGGGAAACTGTTTTTT.